One and the same sample provided the 8 T cell receptor beta chains below, sequenced in a study of metastatic and nonmetastatic thyroid tumors. TCRdb re-analyzed the PCR reads using MiXCR. The sample holds roughly 21,000 clones, 28% seen once. All patients were untreated before thyroid surgery. The sequencing input was tumor tissue. All receptors come from a male donor with papillary thyroid cancer or a benign thyroid nodule (not recorded which). Some clones in this sample may be carry-over from other donors' samples.

The chain is built from TRBV10-1 and TRBJ2-3, with a possible D match to TRBD2 (5 bases). Trimming pared 3 bases from V and 4 bases from J, leaving 11 bases between. Germline V gene sequence: CDR1 WNHNN, CDR2 SYGVQD (reference sequence). The CDR3 totals 14 residues. This CDR3 reads CASSEPGNPDTQYF. CDR3 in DNA: TGCGCCAGCAGTGAACCGGGGAACCCAGATACGCAGTATTTT.

This clone has ten or more counts. V is TRBV12-3 or TRBV12-4 and J is TRBJ2-5; D tentatively fits TRBD1 or TRBD2 (5 bases each). The CDR3 runs to 16 residues. With 6 bases removed from V and 1 base from J, the gap between germline ends came to 18 bases. The CDR3 coding sequence is TGTGCCAGCAGCCCGGGAAGCGGCAGGGCCCAAGAGACCCAGTACTTC. Its protein is CASSPGSGRAQETQYF.

V is TRBV18 and J is TRBJ1-3, with a weak D call TRBD1 (5 bases). CDR1 is KGHSH, CDR2 LQKENI, per germline. The CDR3 consists of 12 residues. V was clipped by 3 bases and J by 10 bases, with 10 bases between them. CDR3 amino acids: CASSPGQWTIYF. CDR3 DNA sequence: TGTGCCAGCTCACCGGGGCAGTGGACCATATATTTT.

CDR3 amino acids: CASSTGDMPPLHF. CDR3 nucleotide sequence: TGTGCCAGCAGTACGGGGGACATGCCACCCCTCCACTTT. The rearrangement joins TRBV2 to TRBJ1-6; D possibly corresponds to TRBD1 (6 bases). Deletions cut 5 bases from V and 11 bases from J, with 13 bases between. This CDR3 has 13 amino acids. CDR1 is SNHLY and CDR2 is FYNNEI in the germline V gene.

This clone was detected only a few times. The chain is built from TRBV11-2 and TRBJ2-7; a weak D match, TRBD1 (8 bases). V shed 4 bases and J shed 4 bases, with 17 bases lying between them. CDR3 length: 15 amino acids. Germline-derived CDR1 and CDR2 are SGHAT and FQNNGV. The DNA of the CDR3 is TGTGCCAGCAGCTCGGGACTACAGGGGGTTTACGAGCAGTACTTC. Translation gives CASSSGLQGVYEQYF.

At least ten counts were recorded for this clone. This rearrangement joins TRBV11-3 to TRBJ2-1, with D maybe TRBD2 (5 bases). The length of the CDR3 is 13 residues. Germline V gives CDR1 SGHNT, CDR2 YENEEA. Between the trimmed V and J ends, which lost 4 bases and 5 bases, there was a span of 9 bases. The CDR3 region is CASSYRENNEQFF. The DNA of the CDR3 is TGTGCCAGCAGCTACCGGGAAAACAATGAGCAGTTCTTC.

This sequence joins TRBV12-3 or TRBV12-4 and TRBJ1-2; possibly TRBD1 for D (5 bases). V was clipped by 4 bases and J by 4 bases, with 16 bases between them. The CDR3 is 15 amino acids. In DNA, the CDR3 is TGTGCCAGCAGTTCCGAGGGAGGGGTGGCCTATGGCTACACCTTC. As protein: CASSSEGGVAYGYTF.

The chain combines TRBV20-1 with TRBJ1-5; no firm D call. This CDR3 comprises 12 residues. The germline CDR1 and CDR2 sequences are DFQATT and SNEGSKA (reference sequence). CDR3 in DNA: TGCAGCCAGTCGGGAAGCAATCAGCCCCAGCATTTT. Translated: CSQSGSNQPQHF.